This T cell receptor beta chain was sequenced in a study of a mutant IDH1 vaccine in newly diagnosed glioma (dated by TCRdb to about 2021). About the full investigation: In the chemotherapy-containing groups, vaccination started alongside temozolomide cycles, whereas in patients who had radiotherapy alone it started 4-6 weeks after radiotherapy. Of the roughly 34 treated patients, about 60% were male and around 40% were female, and the mean age was roughly 40 years. Prior to enrollment, standard therapy consisting of radiotherapy alone, temozolomide alone, or radiochemotherapy with temozolomide had been administered to patients, with the combination being received by most patients. Longitudinal TCRB deep sequencing was done for 25 treated patients, wherever samples were available for exploratory analyses. The week-35 safety follow-up took place at visit V12, and the week-47 end of study took place at visit V13. Six visits were used for peripheral blood collection: V03 (baseline), V05, V07, V10, V12 and V13. Points the paper makes about the study in general: Pseudoprogression seemed to be unrelated to changes in the top peripheral T cell clonotypes found by TCRB sequencing. Vaccine-induced immune responses across multiple MHC alleles were detected in 93.3% of patients. PBMC samples for TCRB deep sequencing were selected based on availability. The authors noted that analyses of patient blood samples could not be reproduced because of sample limitations.

The time point tag for this specimen amounts to: week 35, safety follow-up. A 20-mer mutant IDH1 peptide at 300 micrograms in Montanide made up each vaccine dose, which was injected subcutaneously together with topical imiquimod. Patients were given eight vaccinations, in weeks 1, 3, 5, 7, 11, 15, 19 and 23, which matched visits V03 through V10. Newly diagnosed WHO grade 3 or 4 IDH1-mutant astrocytomas showing loss of nuclear ATRX were present in the donors. The samples were drawn from NOA16, a multicentre, single-arm, open-label phase I trial in Germany that tested a mutant IDH1 peptide vaccine in humans for the first time. Genomic DNA for TCRB sequencing was extracted from EDTA blood using the DNeasy Blood and Tissue Kit. Remarks on this clone: No cognate antigen has been identified for it. Base qualities are not provided; no much larger clone lies one nucleotide away.

The library was generated by the immunoSEQ multiplex PCR assay. Following the manufacturer's protocol, the hsTCRB Kit was used to amplify rearranged TCR beta chain sequences. TCRB libraries were sequenced on an Illumina MiSeq. Regarding the original processing steps: The proprietary platform of the kit vendor was used for demultiplexing, trimming and gene mapping. Held by TCRdb, this immuneACCESS table contains in-frame sequences only and omits some clones. Under half of the omission traces to an unresolved V gene where checked; the cause of the rest is unknown. The DNA gave D and trimming, while V, J and clone size come from that table. The sample table holds 25,000 to 40,000 clones, of which over 65% were seen once. Of the sample, 15% is held by the ten largest clones. The germline ends are 15 bases apart after V is trimmed by 3 bases and J by 3 bases. CDR1 SGHRS and CDR2 YFSETQ are derived from the germline V gene. CDR3 length: 15 amino acids, cysteine to phenylalanine. Of all the DNA, just the CDR3 is kept, 45 bases in frame from base 1.

The source of this sequence is a man younger than 40 with glioma. Specimen: PBMCs, collected from a glioma patient whose treatment included an IDH1 peptide vaccine. This receptor chain uses TRBV5-1 and TRBJ1-2, with an unclear D gene assignment. The CDR3 region has the sequence CASSSNLGSHYGYTF. In nucleotides, the sequence is TGCGCCAGCAGCTCTAACCTGGGCAGTCACTATGGCTACACCTTC.